The rows below give T cell receptor beta chains drawn from one sample of a study of T-cell memory formation after mild COVID-19. TCRdb reprocessed the 5' RACE reads via MiXCR and lists one record per CDR3 protein. This table has 450,000 to 650,000 distinct CDR3 sequences, roughly 22% appearing once. Sequencing input: PBMCs or a T cell subset sorted from them (not recorded which). The receptors come from an adult woman who had mild COVID-19 (a few samples of this study predate the infection). Cell type and time point are not known. The CDR3 runs from the conserved cysteine through the conserved F or W. A D gene is named only where the DNA matches it firmly. Clone size appears in some rows only: once, few, many, or a class for an expanded clone.

j_call clone_size v_call d_call cdr3_aa cdr3_nt
TRBJ2-5 few TRBV5-1 TRBD2 CASSEGLAGGQETQYF TGCGCCAGCAGCGAGGGACTAGCGGGCGGCCAAGAGACCCAGTACTTC
TRBJ2-1 few TRBV5-1 NA CASSSVGEQFF TGCGCCAGCAGCTCTGTAGGGGAGCAGTTCTTC
TRBJ2-4 few TRBV12-3/TRBV12-4 TRBD1 CASSLAAGGSAKNIQYF TGTGCCAGCAGTTTAGCGGCAGGGGGATCAGCCAAAAACATTCAGTACTTC
TRBJ2-3 few TRBV7-9 TRBD2 CASSSRLAAEITDTQYF TGTGCCAGCAGCTCCAGACTAGCGGCTGAAATCACAGATACGCAGTATTTT
TRBJ2-7 few TRBV2 TRBD1 CASSEGTGIGNEQYF TGTGCCAGCAGTGAAGGGACAGGAATAGGTAACGAGCAGTACTTC
TRBJ2-7 few TRBV20-1 TRBD2 CSAGGLAEKLTYEQYF TGCAGTGCTGGGGGACTAGCGGAAAAACTTACCTACGAGCAGTACTTC
TRBJ2-7 NA TRBV10-1 NA CASSESNGSRSYEQYF TGCGCCAGCAGTGAGTCTAACGGGAGCCGCAGCTACGAGCAGTACTTC
TRBJ2-7 NA TRBV19 NA CASSIPGRTYEQYF TGTGCCAGTAGTATCCCCGGTAGAACCTACGAGCAGTACTTC
TRBJ2-5 NA TRBV12-3/TRBV12-4 TRBD1 CASSKTGSETQYF TGTGCCAGCAGTAAGACAGGGTCGGAGACCCAGTACTTC
TRBJ2-6 NA TRBV12-3/TRBV12-4 NA CASSPLRAGANVLTF TGTGCCAGCAGTCCCCTTAGGGCTGGGGCCAACGTCCTGACTTTC
TRBJ2-1 few TRBV5-1 TRBD2 CASSLAASGGGYNEQFF TGCGCCAGCAGCTTGGCGGCTAGCGGGGGGGGCTACAATGAGCAGTTCTTC
TRBJ2-7 NA TRBV4-2 TRBD1 CASSPSRIFDRVGEQYF TGTGCCAGCAGCCCCAGCCGTATATTTGACAGGGTGGGCGAGCAGTACTTC
TRBJ2-7 few TRBV29-1 NA CSVVRRGAYEQYF TGCAGCGTTGTTCGTCGGGGGGCTTACGAGCAGTACTTC
TRBJ1-1 few TRBV24-1 NA CATSAGNTEAFF TGTGCCACCTCCGCCGGGAACACTGAAGCTTTCTTT
TRBJ2-1 NA TRBV4-3 TRBD1 CASSQPGTGQFF TGCGCCAGCAGCCAACCCGGGACAGGACAGTTCTTC
TRBJ1-1 many TRBV7-3 TRBD1 CASSLTGYTEAFF TGTGCCAGCAGCTTGACAGGGTACACTGAAGCTTTCTTT
TRBJ2-5 NA TRBV12-3/TRBV12-4 TRBD2 CASSLADSGIAGETQYF TGTGCCAGCAGTTTAGCAGATAGCGGGATTGCGGGTGAGACCCAGTACTTC
TRBJ2-7 NA TRBV24-1 NA CATSEAGRLEQYF TGTGCCACCAGTGAGGCTGGAAGGCTCGAGCAGTACTTC
TRBJ2-2 NA TRBV27 TRBD2 CASRAGLAGQSGELFF TGTGCCAGCAGAGCGGGACTAGCGGGACAATCCGGGGAGCTGTTTTTT
TRBJ1-6 NA TRBV15 NA CATSRVGIDSPLHF TGTGCCACCAGCAGAGTAGGAATTGATTCACCCCTCCACTTT
TRBJ2-5 NA TRBV4-3 TRBD1 CASSQDSYTTGGHFQETQYF TGCGCCAGCAGCCAAGATTCGTATACAACAGGGGGCCATTTCCAAGAGACCCAGTACTTC
TRBJ2-7 many TRBV7-2 TRBD2 CASGLLAGEYYEQYF TGTGCCAGCGGCCTTCTAGCGGGGGAGTACTACGAGCAGTACTTC
TRBJ2-5 NA TRBV24-1 NA CATSDTRGAETQYF TGTGCCACCAGTGATACGAGGGGGGCAGAGACCCAGTACTTC
TRBJ2-3 NA TRBV4-3 NA CASSHGSKADTQYF TGCGCCAGCAGCCACGGCTCGAAGGCGGATACGCAGTATTTT
TRBJ1-5 NA TRBV7-3 NA CASSLTEDGPQHF TGTGCCAGCAGCTTAACGGAGGACGGGCCCCAGCATTTT
TRBJ2-2 NA TRBV25-1 NA CASSDSSNTGELFF TGTGCCAGCAGTGACAGCTCGAACACCGGGGAGCTGTTTTTT
TRBJ2-1 few TRBV30 TRBD2 CAWSGRGDEQFF TGTGCCTGGAGCGGGAGGGGCGATGAGCAGTTCTTC
TRBJ2-3 few TRBV5-8 NA CASSLANGPGLGTDTQYF TGTGCCAGCAGCTTGGCCAACGGACCGGGGCTGGGCACAGATACGCAGTATTTT
TRBJ1-6 many TRBV7-2 NA CASRLNSGTWMSTPLHF TGTGCCAGCAGGTTGAACTCGGGAACCTGGATGTCGACACCCCTCCACTTT